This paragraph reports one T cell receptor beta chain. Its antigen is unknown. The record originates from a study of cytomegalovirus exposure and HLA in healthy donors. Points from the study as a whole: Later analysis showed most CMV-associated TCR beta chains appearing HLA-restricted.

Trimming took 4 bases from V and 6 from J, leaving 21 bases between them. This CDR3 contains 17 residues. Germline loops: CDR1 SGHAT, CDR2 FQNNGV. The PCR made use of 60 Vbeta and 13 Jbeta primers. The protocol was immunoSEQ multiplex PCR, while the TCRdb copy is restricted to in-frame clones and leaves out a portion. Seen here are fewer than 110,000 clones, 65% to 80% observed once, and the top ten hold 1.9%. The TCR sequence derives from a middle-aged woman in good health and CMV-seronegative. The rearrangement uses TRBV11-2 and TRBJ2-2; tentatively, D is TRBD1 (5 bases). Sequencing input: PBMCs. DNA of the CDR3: TGTGCCAGCAGCTCCGTGGGGCCTATGGCATTTTCCGGGGAGCTGTTTTTT. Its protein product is CASSSVGPMAFSGELFF.